The 9 T cell receptor beta chains listed next were all sequenced from one sample in a study of T-cell memory formation after mild COVID-19. In TCRdb, the 5' RACE reads were re-called with MiXCR into one record per CDR3 protein. This sample yields hundreds of thousands of distinct CDR3 sequences, of which more than 15% are seen a single time; approximately 12% belongs to the top ten. The specimen was PBMCs or a T cell subset sorted from them (not recorded which). The receptors derive from an adult woman who had mild COVID-19 (a few samples of this study predate the infection). Cell type and time point are not known.

CDR3 DNA: TGTGCCAGCAGCTATCCTTTAGGGGGGCCCCAGCATTTT. Translation gives CASSYPLGGPQHF. The rearrangement uses TRBV12-3 or TRBV12-4 and TRBJ1-5, with D maybe TRBD1 (6 bases). This CDR3 region has 13 residues. Trimming shortened V by 6 bases and J by 9 bases, and 15 bases separated the two germline ends.

This clonotype occurred many times. This chain connects TRBV5-5 to TRBJ2-2; the D gene is possibly TRBD1 (6 bases). Trimming took off 4 bases at V and 4 bases at J, with 14 bases between the two ends. CDR3 size: 15 residues. From germline, CDR1 is SGHKS and CDR2 YYEKEE (reference sequence). This CDR3 is CASSPIQGPTGELFF. The CDR3 DNA reads as TGTGCCAGCAGCCCCATACAGGGTCCCACCGGGGAGCTGTTTTTT.

The chain is built from TRBV9 and TRBJ1-2; the D is unclear. The germline gives CDR1 SGDLS, CDR2 YYNGEE. The V gene lost 3 bases and the J gene lost 4 bases, with 10 bases spanning the gap. The CDR3 covers 13 residues. The CDR3 region has the DNA TGTGCCAGCAGCGCAGGTGAGCTCTATGGCTACACCTTC. Protein sequence: CASSAGELYGYTF.

This clonotype was counted only a few times. This rearrangement joins TRBV11-3 to TRBJ2-7; D gene uncertain. This CDR3 contains 12 residues. Germline CDR1 and CDR2: SGHNT and YENEEA. V gave up 1 base and J gave up 8 bases, with 9 bases separating them. The CDR3 here is CASSLGASQQYF. DNA for the CDR3: TGTGCCAGCAGCTTAGGGGCTTCCCAGCAGTACTTC.

This clonotype was seen a handful of times. The genes are TRBV12-3 or TRBV12-4 and TRBJ1-5; D unresolved. The CDR3 totals 15 residues. Trimming shortened V by 3 bases and J by 0 bases, and 9 bases separated the two germline ends. The CDR3 here is CASSFTGYSNQPQHF. The CDR3 DNA reads TGTGCCAGCAGTTTTACCGGATATAGCAATCAGCCCCAGCATTTT.

There are a few counts of this clonotype. The chain couples TRBV6-1 to TRBJ2-5; no firm D call. This CDR3 is 12 amino acids long. V was clipped by 4 bases and J by 0 bases, with 3 bases between them. The germline V gene encodes CDR1 MNHNS and CDR2 SASEGT. This chain's CDR3 is CASSGYQETQYF. The CDR3 DNA reads as TGTGCCAGCAGTGGATACCAAGAGACCCAGTACTTC.

The chain employs TRBV6-1 and TRBJ2-1, with D maybe TRBD1 (5 bases). Germline V gene sequence: CDR1 MNHNS, CDR2 SASEGT. The V end lost 8 bases, the J end lost 4 bases, and 18 bases lay between the germline ends. This CDR3 is built from 15 residues. In DNA form, the CDR3 reads TGTGCCAGCGGTCGCGGACACGTTATATACAATGAGCAGTTCTTC. Translation gives CASGRGHVIYNEQFF.

The rearrangement joins TRBV12-3 or TRBV12-4 to TRBJ2-5, with TRBD2 identical over 10 bases. CDR3 length: 15 residues. The V and J ends lost 2 bases and 5 bases, in that order; junction bases with no gene match: 5. CDR3 loop: CASSLSGGARETQYF. In DNA, the CDR3 is TGTGCCAGCAGTTTAAGCGGGGGGGCTAGGGAGACCCAGTACTTC.

For the CDR3, the DNA is TGTGCCAGCAGGGGGGAGAGTCACGGGGAGCTGTTTTTT. Amino acids: CASRGESHGELFF. V usage is TRBV5-4 and J usage is TRBJ2-2, with D possibly called TRBD1 or TRBD2 (5 bases each). This CDR3 is built from 13 residues. The germline V and J ends were trimmed by 5 bases and 7 bases, with 12 bases remaining between them. The germline gives CDR1 SGHNT, CDR2 YYREEE (reference sequence).